The rows below give T cell receptor beta chains drawn from one sample of a study of blood T cell repertoires in COVID-19. Data came from immunoSEQ multiplex PCR; TCRdb stores just in-frame clones and leaves some out. Seen here are 100,000 or so clones, nearly 95% observed once, and the top ten hold around 4.2%. The sample comprised peripheral blood. Source of these receptors: a human donor with active COVID-19. The donor label of this sample is uncertain. The CDR3 runs from the conserved cysteine through the conserved F or W.

TRBV25-1 CASSVGLETQYF
TRBV20-1 CSASASGRDTQYF
TRBV7-2 CASSFPGVTEAFF
TRBV28 CASSSPGTGGFTDTQYF
TRBV5-5 CASPRQRHLLSSYNSPLHF
TRBV7-8 CASSWGLAGGRYNEQFF
TRBV27 CASSPPTGSEAFF
TRBV29-1 CSVEDRDQWNTIYF
TRBV19 CASSAYRGQLYPYEQYF
TRBV7-9 CASSLVVGRTYEQYF
TRBV7-9 CASSSGTGGPETQYF
TRBV19 CASTPQGRGTDTQYF
TRBV5-6 CASSFRQGQDTQYF
TRBV10-2 CASSGDSGLADPDTQYF
TRBV10-3 CATGEGTGSEKLFF
TRBV10-1 CASSEVQGPAGAQYF
TRBV6-6 CASSYGLGGPGPQHF
TRBV27 CASSSPGLASDTQYF
TRBV12-3/TRBV12-4 CASSLTKNSPLHF
TRBV6-5 CASSSGTSGSYEQFF
TRBV25-1 CASSAPTGALTEAFF
TRBV2 CATTRAASGAGELFF
TRBV6-1 CASSEARGRGNEQFF
TRBV23-1 CATIWASSYNSPLHF
TRBV28 CASLGWQGRNEQYF
TRBV19 CASSIFTSGDNEQFF
TRBV15 CATSRDNWGEGSFF
TRBV27 CASSLRGGYEQYF
TRBV9 CASSPTQGRPTDTQYF
TRBV6-5 CASSYSGTGRSEQYF
TRBV7-9 CASSLVPGLEGWETQYF
TRBV30 CAWSVYNRDRVFLGEQYF
TRBV5-1 CASSSPGRIAGYTF
TRBV5-1 CASSLVGTGDIEQYF
TRBV5-8 CASSFGAGAGNTIYF
TRBV2 CASSEAMRGVSTDTQYF
TRBV3-1/TRBV3-2 CASSPYFGQTLSGANVLTF
TRBV12-3/TRBV12-4 CAIQGGRTDTQYF
TRBV2 CASPWGQNTEAFF
TRBV20-1 CSASRDRENTEAFF
TRBV5-4 CASSFLGQGYATNEKLFF
TRBV14 CASSHWRRGQETQYF
TRBV2 CASSRDRGLLNYGYTF
TRBV11-3 CASSPHARKNTEAFF
TRBV5-8 CASSFGVGTDTQYF
TRBV7-9 CASSSRTEAFF
TRBV10-3 CAISESDISTGELFF
TRBV2 CASMRRTSGYSYNEQFF